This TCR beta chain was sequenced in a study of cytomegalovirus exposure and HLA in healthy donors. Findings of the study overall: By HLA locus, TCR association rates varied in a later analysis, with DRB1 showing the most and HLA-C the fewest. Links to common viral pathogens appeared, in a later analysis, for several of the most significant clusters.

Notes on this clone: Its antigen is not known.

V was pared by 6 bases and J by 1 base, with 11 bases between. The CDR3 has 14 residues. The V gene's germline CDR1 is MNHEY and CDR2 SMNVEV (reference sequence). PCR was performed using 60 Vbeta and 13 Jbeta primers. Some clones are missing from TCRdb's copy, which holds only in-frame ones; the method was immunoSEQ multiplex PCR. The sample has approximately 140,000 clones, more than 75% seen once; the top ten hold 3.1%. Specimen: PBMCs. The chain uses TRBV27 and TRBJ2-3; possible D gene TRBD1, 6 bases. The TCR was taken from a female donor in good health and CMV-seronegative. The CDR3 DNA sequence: TGTGCCAGCAGGAAACGACAGGGCACAGATACGCAGTATTTT. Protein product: CASRKRQGTDTQYF.